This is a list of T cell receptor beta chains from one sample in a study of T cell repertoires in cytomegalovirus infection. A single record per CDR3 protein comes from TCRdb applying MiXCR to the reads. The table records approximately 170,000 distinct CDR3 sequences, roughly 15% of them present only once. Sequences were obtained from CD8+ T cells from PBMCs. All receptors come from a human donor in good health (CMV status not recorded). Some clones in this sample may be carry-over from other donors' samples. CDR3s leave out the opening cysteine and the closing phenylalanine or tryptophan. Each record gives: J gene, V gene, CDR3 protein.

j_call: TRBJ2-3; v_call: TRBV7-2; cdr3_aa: ASSRVEDTQY
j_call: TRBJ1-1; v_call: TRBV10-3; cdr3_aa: AISESRPTEAF
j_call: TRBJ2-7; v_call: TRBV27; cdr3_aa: ASSPGLPSYYEQY
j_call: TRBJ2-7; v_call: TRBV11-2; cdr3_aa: ASSPPWTPREQY
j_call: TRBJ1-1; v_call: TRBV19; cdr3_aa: ASSVTDREDVTEAF
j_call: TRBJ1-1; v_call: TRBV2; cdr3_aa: ASSGLSHANTEAF
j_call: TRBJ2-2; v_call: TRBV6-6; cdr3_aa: ASSYDTVQLF
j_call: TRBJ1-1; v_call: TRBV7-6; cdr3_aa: ASVGRNTEAF
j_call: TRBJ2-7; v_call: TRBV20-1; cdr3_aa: SALDQQGPTYEQY
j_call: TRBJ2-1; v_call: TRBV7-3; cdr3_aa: ASSPMGLNEQF
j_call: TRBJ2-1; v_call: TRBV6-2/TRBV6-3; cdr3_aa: ASSYSLAGGYNEQF
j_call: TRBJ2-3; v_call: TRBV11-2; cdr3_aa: ASSPGLAPGEGTQY
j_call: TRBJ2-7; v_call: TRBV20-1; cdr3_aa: SAPTVPFSYEQY
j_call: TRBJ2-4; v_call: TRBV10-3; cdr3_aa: AISGTGYLKNIQY
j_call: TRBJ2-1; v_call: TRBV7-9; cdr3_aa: ASFSGRAKNEQF
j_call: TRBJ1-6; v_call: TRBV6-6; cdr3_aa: ASSYSRQRSSYNSPLH
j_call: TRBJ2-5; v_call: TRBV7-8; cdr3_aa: ASSFYTSGRGETQY
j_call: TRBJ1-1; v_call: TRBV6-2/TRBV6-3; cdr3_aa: ASSSTGDTEAF
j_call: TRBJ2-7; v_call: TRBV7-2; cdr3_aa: ASSVGTPSIYEQY
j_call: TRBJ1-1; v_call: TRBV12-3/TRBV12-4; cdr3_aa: ASSYGGRTEAF
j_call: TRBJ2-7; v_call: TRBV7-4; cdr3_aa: ASSPGRDSNEQY
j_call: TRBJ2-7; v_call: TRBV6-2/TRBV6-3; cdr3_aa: ASSYPQTADEQY
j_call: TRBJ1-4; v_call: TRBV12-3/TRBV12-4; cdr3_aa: ASRGDSVFPATNEKLF
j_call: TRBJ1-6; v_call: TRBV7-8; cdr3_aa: ASTAKDRENSPLH
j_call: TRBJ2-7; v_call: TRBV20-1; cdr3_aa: SARGSRIAHEQY
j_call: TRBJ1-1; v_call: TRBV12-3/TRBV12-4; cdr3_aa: ASSFFGSRTEAF
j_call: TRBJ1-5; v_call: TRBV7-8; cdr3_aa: ASSLALQPQEPQH
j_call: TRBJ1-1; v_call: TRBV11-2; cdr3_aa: ASSLDSGKNTEAF
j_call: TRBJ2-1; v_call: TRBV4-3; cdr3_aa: ASSQDPSGEYNEQF
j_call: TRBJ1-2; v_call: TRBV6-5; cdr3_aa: ASSPTSGGNYGYT
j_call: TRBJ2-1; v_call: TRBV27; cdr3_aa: ASSPGTSGTYEQF
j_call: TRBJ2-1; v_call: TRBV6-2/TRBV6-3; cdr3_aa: ASSQPDRKTDEQF
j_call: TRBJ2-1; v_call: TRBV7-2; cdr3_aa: ASSLTTGVSYNEQF
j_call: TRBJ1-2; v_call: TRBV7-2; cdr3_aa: ASSPGPTGGYT
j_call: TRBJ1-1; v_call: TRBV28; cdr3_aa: ASRATGQAF
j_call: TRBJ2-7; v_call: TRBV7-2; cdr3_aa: ASSLDTGDYEQY
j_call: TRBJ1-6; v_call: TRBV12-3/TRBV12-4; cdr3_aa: ASSRTGEPLH
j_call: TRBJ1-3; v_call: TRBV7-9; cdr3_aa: ASSSDRDFGNTIY
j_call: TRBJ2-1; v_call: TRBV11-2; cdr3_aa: ASSFFLKTSRYNEQF
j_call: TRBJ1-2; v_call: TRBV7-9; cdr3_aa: ASSLADRANYGYT
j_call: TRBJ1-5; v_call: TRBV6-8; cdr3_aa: ASSYSREPNQPQH
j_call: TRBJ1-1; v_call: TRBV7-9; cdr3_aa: ASSFPGGEHLNTEAF
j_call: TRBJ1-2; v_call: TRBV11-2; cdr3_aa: ASSLNRIDGYT
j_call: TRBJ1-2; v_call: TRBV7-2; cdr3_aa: ASSRGQGRNGYT
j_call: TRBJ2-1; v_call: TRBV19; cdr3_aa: ASSIVGTEQF
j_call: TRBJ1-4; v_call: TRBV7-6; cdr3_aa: ASSFAHRIRDEKLF
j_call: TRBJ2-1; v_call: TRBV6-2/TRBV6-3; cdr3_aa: ASTYALYNEQF
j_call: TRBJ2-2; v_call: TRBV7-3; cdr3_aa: ASSLTPSRYTGELF
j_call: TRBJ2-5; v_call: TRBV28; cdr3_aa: ASSLSGGLAGVETQY
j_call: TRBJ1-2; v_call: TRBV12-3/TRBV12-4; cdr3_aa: ASSSRVQANYGYT
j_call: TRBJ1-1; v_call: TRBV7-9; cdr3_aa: ASGSGAGGTEAF
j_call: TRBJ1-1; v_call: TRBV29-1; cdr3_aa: SASFGTSTEAF
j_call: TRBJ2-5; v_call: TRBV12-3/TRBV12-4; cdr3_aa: ASSPGRLDETQY
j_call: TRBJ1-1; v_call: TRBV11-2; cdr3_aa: ASSYAYTEAF
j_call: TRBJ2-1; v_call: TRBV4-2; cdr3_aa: ASSQTTGTGYFNEQF
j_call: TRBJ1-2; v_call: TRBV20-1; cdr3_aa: SARGLKEGYT
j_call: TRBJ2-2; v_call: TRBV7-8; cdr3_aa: ASSFPITGTNTGELF